These 6 T cell receptor beta chains share one sample of origin, sequenced in a study of blood T cells in healthy people across ages (dated by TCRdb to about 2015). Receptor amplification or capture employed 5' RACE. The reads were generated on an Illumina HiSeq 2500. A second PCR of about 6 to 11 cycles was performed with a sample-barcoded 5' primer and a J-beta primer mix. Through fastp at Q25 and MiXCR, TCRdb rebuilt clones from the public reads, retaining in-frame beta chains. Identical CDR3 protein sequences are pooled into one entry, listed with their most common genes and DNA. The sample has some 320,000 distinct CDR3 sequences on record, roughly a quarter of them singletons. The top ten hold roughly 30% of the sample. The sample comprised blood. The source of these receptors is a woman in her 70s in good health.

This clonotype occurred many times. The V call is TRBV28, the J call TRBJ2-7, with 9 bases fitting TRBD2. Trimming removed 7 bases from V and 6 bases from J; junction bases left unmatched: 4. The germline V gene has CDR1 MDHEN and CDR2 SYDVKM. The CDR3 loop spans 12 amino acids. Written as DNA, the CDR3 is TGTGCCAGCACTAGCGGGATCGTCGAGCAGTACTTC. This encodes CASTSGIVEQYF.

This clonotype was observed a few times. The genes are TRBV7-2 and TRBJ2-3; 7 bases are a match to TRBD1. This CDR3 has 15 amino acids. The V gene's germline CDR1 is SGHTA and CDR2 FQGNSA. Trimming cost V 5 bases and J 4 bases; bases outside gene matches: 9. CDR3 DNA sequence: TGTGCCAGCAGCAGCGGACAGGCCGGGGCAGATACGCAGTATTTT. It codes for CASSSGQAGADTQYF.

This CDR3 is CASNLDRGLTFHPTQNGYTF. The DNA of the CDR3 is TGTGCCAGCAACCTTGACAGGGGGCTAACGTTTCATCCTACCCAAAATGGCTACACCTTC. This chain connects TRBV14 to TRBJ1-2; 10 positions match TRBD1. Per the germline V gene, CDR1 is SGHDN and CDR2 is FVKESK. Trimming cost V 7 bases and J 6 bases; bases outside gene matches: 26. The length of the CDR3 is 20 residues.

The chain combines TRBV12-3 or TRBV12-4 with TRBJ2-4, with 8 positions matching TRBD2. V was pared by 5 bases and J by 7 bases, with 10 bases of the junction left unmatched. The CDR3 consists of 15 residues. The CDR3 loop reads CASSLRTSSMNIQYF. The CDR3 DNA reads as TGTGCCAGCAGTCTGCGGACTAGCAGTATGAACATTCAGTACTTC.

This clonotype occurred a few times. The rearrangement joins TRBV29-1 to TRBJ1-4; 7 bases match TRBD1. With V trimmed by 4 bases and J by 4 bases, 6 bases remained unmatched. Germline V gene lookup returns CDR1 SQVTM and CDR2 ANQGSEA. The CDR3 consists of 14 residues. The CDR3 region is CSVVGGSVNEKLFF. CDR3 DNA: TGCAGCGTTGTAGGGGGCTCCGTTAATGAAAAACTGTTTTTT.

V gene TRBV6-5 combines with J gene TRBJ1-4; perhaps TRBD1 as D (5 bases). This CDR3 has 15 residues. Germline CDR1 and CDR2: MNHEY and SVGAGI. The V end was cut by 6 bases, the J end by 8 bases, with 19 bases between. As DNA, the CDR3 is TGTGCCAGCAGCCCCGGGGGAGCGGCGCACGAAAAACTGTTTTTT. Encoded protein: CASSPGGAAHEKLFF.